Reported below is one T cell receptor beta chain. The sample originates from a study of Graves' ophthalmopathy and Graves' hyperthyroidism. A 10 ml volume of fresh peripheral blood provided the PBMCs. Amplifying from RNA transcripts, the study obtained TCR beta CDR3 regions. The first-round RT-PCR employed HTBI primers together with the Qiagen OneStep RT-PCR kit. A multiplex PCR was then performed as the second round. MiXCR was run by TCRdb on the multiplex PCR reads, yielding one entry per CDR3 protein. The sample lists hundreds of thousands of distinct CDR3 sequences, about two fifths seen once, with 2.5% to 3.5% in the top ten. V was pared by 3 bases and J by 7 bases, with 12 bases between. The CDR3 has 13 residues. Germline-derived CDR1 and CDR2 are SGHTA and FQGNSA.

Sequencing input: peripheral blood. The source of this sequence is an adult man with Graves' ophthalmopathy. This chain uses TRBV7-2 with TRBJ2-5, with TRBD2 as a possible D gene (5 bases). CDR3 sequence: CASSFPVGRTQYF. CDR3 in DNA: TGTGCCAGCAGCTTCCCCGTGGGGAGGACCCAGTACTTC.